A selection of T cell receptor beta chains follows, all from one sample in a study of T cell repertoires in cytomegalovirus infection. TCRdb re-called the reads with MiXCR, one entry per CDR3 protein. The sample has 650,000 to 900,000 distinct CDR3 sequences, roughly 33% seen once. Antigen specificity for these receptors is unknown. Sequenced material: cultured CD8+ T cells from PBMCs, taken from culture after CMV antigen stimulation. The receptors were gathered from a human donor in good health (CMV status not recorded). Some clones in this sample may be carry-over from other donors' samples. CDR3s leave out the opening cysteine and the closing phenylalanine or tryptophan. The order of the fields is V gene, clone size, D gene, J gene, CDR3 protein. The D gene is left open where the match is weak. The size entry is marked missing in some rows and otherwise reads once, few, many or a size class.

TRBV5-1	once	-	TRBJ2-1	ASSGARNEQF
TRBV19	-	-	TRBJ1-2	ASSIAGEAYGYT
TRBV7-8	many	TRBD1	TRBJ1-4	ASSMTGTVNEKLF
TRBV19	few	-	TRBJ2-3	ASSVRGRFGDTQY
TRBV27	-	TRBD1	TRBJ1-6	ASAWGQLNSPLH
TRBV6-5	-	-	TRBJ1-6	ASSYSGPVGTSPLH
TRBV11-3	few	TRBD2	TRBJ2-5	ASSISGSPQETQY
TRBV7-2	many	TRBD2	TRBJ2-3	ASSFAGLAGGTDTQY
TRBV18	many	-	TRBJ2-5	ASSPQGFQETQY
TRBV4-1	once	-	TRBJ1-6	ASSQVMAPNSPLH
TRBV6-6	many	TRBD1	TRBJ1-5	ASNDRGAHQPQH
TRBV19	few	TRBD1	TRBJ1-5	ASTPRGRNQPQH
TRBV4-1	-	-	TRBJ1-4	ASNLAHSRNEKLF
TRBV9	-	-	TRBJ1-4	ASSVERERLPNEKLF
TRBV5-1	-	-	TRBJ2-7	ASSSRSQDSRYEQY
TRBV28	-	-	TRBJ1-1	ASITARGKGEAF
TRBV7-9	many	TRBD1	TRBJ1-1	ASSLRNRDRENTEAF
TRBV10-3	-	TRBD1	TRBJ1-1	AIGQGVGTEAF
TRBV13	few	TRBD2	TRBJ2-1	ASSSGLVNEQF
TRBV20-1	-	-	TRBJ1-2	SARDEEFSNYGYT
TRBV28	few	TRBD1	TRBJ2-3	ASSIGQGRASTDTQY
TRBV25-1	-	TRBD1	TRBJ1-1	ASRPRQGKDTEAF
TRBV7-7	many	-	TRBJ2-1	ASSLVVGSSYNEQF
TRBV5-5	-	-	TRBJ2-7	ASSFKGFSYEQY
TRBV6-2/TRBV6-3	-	TRBD1	TRBJ2-2	ASRILWTGSIGELF
TRBV28	-	TRBD1	TRBJ2-2	TSSPPGQGAGELF
TRBV24-1	few	TRBD1	TRBJ2-1	ATSAGTGPSDEQF
TRBV2	-	-	TRBJ1-1	ASPPGRNTEAF
TRBV7-9	few	TRBD1	TRBJ2-2	ASSTTGSSTGELF
TRBV27	-	-	TRBJ2-2	ASSLSIMTGELF